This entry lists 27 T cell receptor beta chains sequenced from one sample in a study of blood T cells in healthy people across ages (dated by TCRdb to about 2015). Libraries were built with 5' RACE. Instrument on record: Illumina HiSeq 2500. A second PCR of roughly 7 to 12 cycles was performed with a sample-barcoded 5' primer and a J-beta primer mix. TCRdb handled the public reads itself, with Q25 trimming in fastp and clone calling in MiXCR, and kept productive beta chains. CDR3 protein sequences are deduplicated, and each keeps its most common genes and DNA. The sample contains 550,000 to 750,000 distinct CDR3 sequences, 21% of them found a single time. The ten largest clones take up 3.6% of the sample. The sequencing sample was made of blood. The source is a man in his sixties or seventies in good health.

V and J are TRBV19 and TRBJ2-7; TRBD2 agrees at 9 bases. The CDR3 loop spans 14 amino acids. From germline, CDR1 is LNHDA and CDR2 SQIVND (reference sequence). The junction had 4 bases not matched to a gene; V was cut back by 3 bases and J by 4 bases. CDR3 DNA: TGTGCCAGTAGTATCCGAGCGGGAGGATACGAGCAGTACTTC. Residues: CASSIRAGGYEQYF.

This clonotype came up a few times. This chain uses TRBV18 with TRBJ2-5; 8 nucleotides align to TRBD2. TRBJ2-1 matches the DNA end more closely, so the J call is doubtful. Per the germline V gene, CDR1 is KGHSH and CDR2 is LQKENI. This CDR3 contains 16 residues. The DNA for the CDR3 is TGTGCCAGCTCACCGACGGGGCTAGCGGGTAACAATGAGCAGTTCTTC. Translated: CASSPTGLAGNNEQFF.

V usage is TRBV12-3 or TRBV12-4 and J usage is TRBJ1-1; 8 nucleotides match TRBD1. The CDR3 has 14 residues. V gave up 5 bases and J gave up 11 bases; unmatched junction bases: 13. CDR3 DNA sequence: TGTGCCAGCAGTGCATCCGGGACAGGCGTCGGGGCTTTCTTT. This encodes CASSASGTGVGAFF.

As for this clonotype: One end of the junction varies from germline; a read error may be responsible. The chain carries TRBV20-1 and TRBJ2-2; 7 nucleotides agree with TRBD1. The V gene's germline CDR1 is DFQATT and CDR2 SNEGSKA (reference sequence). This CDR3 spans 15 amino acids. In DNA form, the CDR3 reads TGCTGTGCCCAATGGGACAGCCCGAACACCGGGGAGCTGTTTTTT. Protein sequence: CCAQWDSPNTGELFF.

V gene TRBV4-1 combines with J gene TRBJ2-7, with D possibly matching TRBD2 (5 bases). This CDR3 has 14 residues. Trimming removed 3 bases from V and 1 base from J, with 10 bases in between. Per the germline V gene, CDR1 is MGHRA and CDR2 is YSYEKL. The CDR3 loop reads CASSHDGGSYEQYF. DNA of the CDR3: TGCGCCAGCAGCCACGACGGAGGATCCTACGAGCAGTACTTC.

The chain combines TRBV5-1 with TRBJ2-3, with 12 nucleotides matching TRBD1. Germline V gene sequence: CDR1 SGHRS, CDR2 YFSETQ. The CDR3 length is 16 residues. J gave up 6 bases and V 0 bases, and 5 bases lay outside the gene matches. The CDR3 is CASSLVGTGGMDTQYF. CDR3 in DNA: TGCGCCAGCAGCTTGGTCGGGACAGGGGGCATGGATACGCAGTATTTT.

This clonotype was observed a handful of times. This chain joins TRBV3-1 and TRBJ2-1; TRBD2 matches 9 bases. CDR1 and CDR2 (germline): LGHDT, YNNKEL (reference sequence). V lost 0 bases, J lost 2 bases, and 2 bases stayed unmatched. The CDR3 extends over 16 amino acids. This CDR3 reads CASSQDSGGAYNEQFF. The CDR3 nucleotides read TGTGCCAGCAGCCAAGATAGCGGGGGCGCCTACAATGAGCAGTTCTTC.

The chain's CDR3 is CASSQTGTSGGGKQFF. CDR3 DNA sequence: TGTGCCAGCAGCCAAACCGGGACTAGCGGAGGAGGGAAGCAGTTCTTC. The chain has TRBV7-3 and TRBJ2-1; 11 bases map to TRBD2. Germline V gene lookup returns CDR1 SGHTA and CDR2 FQGTGA. V lost 5 bases to trimming and J lost 11 bases; unmatched junction nucleotides: 14. CDR3 length equals 16 residues.

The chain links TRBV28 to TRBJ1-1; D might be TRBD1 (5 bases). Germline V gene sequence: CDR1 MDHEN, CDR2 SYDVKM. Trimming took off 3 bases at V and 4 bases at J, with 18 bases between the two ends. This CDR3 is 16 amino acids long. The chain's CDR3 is CASSFLIQGSRTEAFF. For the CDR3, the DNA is TGTGCCAGCAGTTTTCTGATCCAGGGTAGTCGCACTGAAGCTTTCTTT.

The CDR3 bases are TGTGCCAGCAGCTTACGGGGAGTCAAAAACATTCAGTACTTC. It translates to CASSLRGVKNIQYF. The chain employs TRBV7-2 and TRBJ2-4, with D possibly TRBD2 on 5 matching bases. The ends were cut back, 2 bases at V and 3 bases at J, with 8 bases in the middle. The germline gives CDR1 SGHTA, CDR2 FQGNSA. This CDR3 has 14 residues.

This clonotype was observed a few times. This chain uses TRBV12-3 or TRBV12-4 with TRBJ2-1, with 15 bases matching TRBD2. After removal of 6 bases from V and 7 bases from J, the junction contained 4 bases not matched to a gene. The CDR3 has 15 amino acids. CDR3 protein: CASRTGTSGRNEQFF. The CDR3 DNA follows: TGTGCCAGCAGAACCGGGACTAGCGGGAGGAATGAGCAGTTCTTC.

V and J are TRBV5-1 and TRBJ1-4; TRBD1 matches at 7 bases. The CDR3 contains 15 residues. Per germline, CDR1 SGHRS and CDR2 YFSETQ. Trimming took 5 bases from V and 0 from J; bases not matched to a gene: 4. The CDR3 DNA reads TGCGCCAGCAGTCACGGGACAGCAACTAATGAAAAACTGTTTTTT. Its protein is CASSHGTATNEKLFF.

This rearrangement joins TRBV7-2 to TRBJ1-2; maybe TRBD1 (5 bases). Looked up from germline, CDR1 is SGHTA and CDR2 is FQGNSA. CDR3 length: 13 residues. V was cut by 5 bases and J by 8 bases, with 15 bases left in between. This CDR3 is CASSLVAGDGYTF. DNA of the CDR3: TGTGCCAGCAGCCTAGTGGCGGGGGACGGCTACACCTTC.

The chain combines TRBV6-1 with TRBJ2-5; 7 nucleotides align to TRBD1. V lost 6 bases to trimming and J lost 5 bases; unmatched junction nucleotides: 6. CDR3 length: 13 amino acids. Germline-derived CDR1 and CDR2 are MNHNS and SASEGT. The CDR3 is CASRETGCETQYF. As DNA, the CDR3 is TGTGCCAGCAGGGAGACAGGGTGCGAGACCCAGTACTTC.

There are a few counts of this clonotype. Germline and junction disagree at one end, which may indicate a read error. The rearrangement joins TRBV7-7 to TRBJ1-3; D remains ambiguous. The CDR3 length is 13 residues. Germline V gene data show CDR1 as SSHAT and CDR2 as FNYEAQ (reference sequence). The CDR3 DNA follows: TGTGCTAGCAGCTTAGCAGACGGAAACACCATATATTTT. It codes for CASSLADGNTIYF.

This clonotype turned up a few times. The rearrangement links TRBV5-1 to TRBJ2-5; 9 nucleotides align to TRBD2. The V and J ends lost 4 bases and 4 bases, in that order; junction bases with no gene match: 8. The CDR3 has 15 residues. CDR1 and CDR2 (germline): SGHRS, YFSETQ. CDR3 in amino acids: CASSAPGLAGETQYF. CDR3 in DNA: TGCGCCAGCAGCGCGCCGGGACTAGCAGGAGAGACCCAGTACTTC.

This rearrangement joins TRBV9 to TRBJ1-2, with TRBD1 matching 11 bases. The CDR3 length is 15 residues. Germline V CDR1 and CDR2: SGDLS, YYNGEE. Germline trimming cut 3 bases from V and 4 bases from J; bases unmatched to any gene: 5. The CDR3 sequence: CASSGTGGASYGYTF. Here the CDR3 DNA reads TGTGCCAGCAGCGGGACAGGGGGCGCGAGCTATGGCTACACCTTC.

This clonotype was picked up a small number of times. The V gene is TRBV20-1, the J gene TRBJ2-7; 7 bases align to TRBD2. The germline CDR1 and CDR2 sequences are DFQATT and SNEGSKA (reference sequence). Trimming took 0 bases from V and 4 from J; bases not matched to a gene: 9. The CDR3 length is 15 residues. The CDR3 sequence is CSARDRDYRGYEQYF. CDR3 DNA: TGCAGTGCTAGAGATCGGGACTACCGCGGATACGAGCAGTACTTC.

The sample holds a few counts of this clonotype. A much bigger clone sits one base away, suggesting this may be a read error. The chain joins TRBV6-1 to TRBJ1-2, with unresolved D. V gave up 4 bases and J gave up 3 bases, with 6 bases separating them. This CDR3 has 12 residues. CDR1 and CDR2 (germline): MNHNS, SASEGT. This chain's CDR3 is CASSGNYYGYTF. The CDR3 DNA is TGTGCCAGCAGTGGCAATTACTATGGCTACACCTTC.

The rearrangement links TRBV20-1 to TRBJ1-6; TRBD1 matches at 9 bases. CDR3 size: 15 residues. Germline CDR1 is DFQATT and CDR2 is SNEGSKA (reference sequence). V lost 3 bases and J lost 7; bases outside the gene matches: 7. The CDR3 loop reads CSASPGTGYNSPLHF. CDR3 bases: TGCAGTGCTAGTCCCGGGACAGGGTACAATTCACCCCTCCACTTT.

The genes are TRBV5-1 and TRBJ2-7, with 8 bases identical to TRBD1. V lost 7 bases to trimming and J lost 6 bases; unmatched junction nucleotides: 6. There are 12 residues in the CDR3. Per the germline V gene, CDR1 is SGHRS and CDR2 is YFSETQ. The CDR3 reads CASGLDRAEQYF. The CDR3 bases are TGCGCCAGCGGCCTGGACAGGGCCGAGCAGTACTTC.

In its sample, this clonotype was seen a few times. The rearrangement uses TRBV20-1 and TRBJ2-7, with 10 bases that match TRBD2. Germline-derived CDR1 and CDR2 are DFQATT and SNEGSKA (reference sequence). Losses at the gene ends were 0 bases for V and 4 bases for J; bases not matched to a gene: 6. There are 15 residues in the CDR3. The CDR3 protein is CSARDGASGRYEQYF. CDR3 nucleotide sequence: TGCAGTGCTAGAGATGGGGCTAGCGGGAGATACGAGCAGTACTTC.

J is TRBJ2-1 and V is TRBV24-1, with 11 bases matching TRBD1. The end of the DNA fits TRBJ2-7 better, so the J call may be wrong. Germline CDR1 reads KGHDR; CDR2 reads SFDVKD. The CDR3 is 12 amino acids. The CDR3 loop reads CATGTGGNEQYF. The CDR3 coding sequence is TGTGCCACCGGGACAGGGGGGAACGAGCAGTACTTC.

The CDR3 coding sequence is TGCGCCAGCAGCAACTCTTTGGGGGCGGCTAATGAAAAACTGTTTTTT. It encodes CASSNSLGAANEKLFF. The V call is TRBV5-1, the J call TRBJ1-4; the D gene is possibly TRBD1 (6 bases). Germline V gene lookup returns CDR1 SGHRS and CDR2 YFSETQ. This CDR3 is built from 16 residues. V gave up 4 bases and J gave up 3 bases, with 16 bases separating them.

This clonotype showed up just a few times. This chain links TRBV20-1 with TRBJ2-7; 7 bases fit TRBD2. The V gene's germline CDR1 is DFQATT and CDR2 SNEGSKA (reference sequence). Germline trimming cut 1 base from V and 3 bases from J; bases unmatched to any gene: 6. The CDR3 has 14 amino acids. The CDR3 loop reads CSARGGSRFYEQYF. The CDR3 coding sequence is TGCAGTGCTAGAGGCGGGAGTAGGTTCTACGAGCAGTACTTC.

CDR3 residues: CASSHGTSGGNEQFF. The CDR3 DNA reads TGTGCCAGCAGCCACGGGACTAGCGGAGGTAATGAGCAGTTCTTC. This rearrangement joins TRBV13 to TRBJ2-1; TRBD2 matches at 11 bases. Germline V gene lookup returns CDR1 PRHDT and CDR2 FYEKMQ (reference sequence). The ends lost 5 bases at V and 7 bases at J; junction bases unmatched: 7. The CDR3 consists of 15 residues.

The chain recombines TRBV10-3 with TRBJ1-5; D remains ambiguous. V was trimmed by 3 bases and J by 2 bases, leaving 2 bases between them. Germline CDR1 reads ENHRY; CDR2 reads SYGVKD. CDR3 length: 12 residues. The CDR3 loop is CAISDRNQPQHF. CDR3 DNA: TGTGCCATCAGTGACCGCAATCAGCCCCAGCATTTT.